The 15 T cell receptor beta chains reported below all come from one sample, sequenced in a study of blood T cell repertoires in COVID-19. The repertoire was sequenced with immunoSEQ multiplex PCR; TCRdb's copy has only in-frame clones and lacks some. The table has approximately 300,000 clones, 85% seen once. The sample comprised PBMCs or T cells enriched from blood (not recorded which). Receptors were obtained from a woman aged 30 to 39 who had been exposed to COVID-19.

This clone has ten or more counts. Other DNA sequences in this specimen translate into the identical CDR3. The V and J genes are TRBV6-5 and TRBJ1-1, with unresolved D. From germline, CDR1 is MNHEY and CDR2 SVGAGI. V lost 0 bases, J lost 5 bases, and 7 bases lay in between. The CDR3 covers 13 residues. This CDR3 is CASSYSSRTEAFF. In DNA, the CDR3 is TGTGCCAGCAGTTACTCGAGCCGGACTGAAGCTTTCTTT.

The rearrangement uses TRBV28 and TRBJ1-5; 8 nucleotides line up with TRBD1. Germline-derived CDR1 and CDR2 are MDHEN and SYDVKM. The CDR3 consists of 13 residues. The trim removed 7 bases at V and 5 bases at J, leaving 4 bases unmatched. CDR3 protein: CASTGRGHQPQHF. CDR3 in DNA: TGTGCCAGCACGGGCAGGGGGCATCAGCCCCAGCATTTT. Filled out from reference TRBV28 and TRBJ1-5, the complete variable domain reads DVKVTQSSRYLVKRTGEKVFLECVQDMDHENMFWYRQDPGLGLRLIYFSYDVKMKEKGDIPEGYSVSREKKERFSLILESASTNQTSMYLCASTGRGHQPQHFGDGTRLSIL.

The chain recombines TRBV18 with TRBJ2-2, with 7 bases lining up with TRBD1. Germline V gene lookup returns CDR1 KGHSH and CDR2 LQKENI. This CDR3 region has 17 residues. Trimming at V came to 1 base and at J to 3 bases, leaving 8 bases not matched to a gene. The CDR3 loop is CASSPRRTGPDTGELFF. CDR3 nucleotides: TGTGCCAGCTCACCACGGAGGACAGGCCCTGACACCGGGGAGCTGTTTTTT. The variable domain in full, completed from reference TRBV18 and TRBJ2-2, reads NAGVMQNPRHLVRRRGQEARLRCSPMKGHSHVYWYRQLPEEGLKFMVYLQKENIIDESGMPKERFSAEFPKEGPSILRIQQVVRGDSAAYFCASSPRRTGPDTGELFFGEGSRLTVL.

V is TRBV11-2 and J is TRBJ2-7, with 10 bases matching TRBD2. The length of the CDR3 is 14 residues. Germline CDR1 and CDR2: SGHAT and FQNNGV. V shed 6 bases, J shed 3 bases, and the junction held 5 bases outside the gene matches. This CDR3 is CASSPGLALYEQYF. The DNA of the CDR3 is TGTGCCAGCAGTCCGGGACTAGCGCTCTACGAGCAGTACTTC.

CDR3 in amino acids: CASRGQYNQPQHF. DNA for the CDR3: TGTGCCAGCAGAGGACAGTACAATCAGCCCCAGCATTTT. This sequence joins TRBV2 and TRBJ1-5, with a possible D match to TRBD1 (6 bases). Trimming pared 6 bases from V and 3 bases from J, leaving 9 bases between. Germline V gives CDR1 SNHLY, CDR2 FYNNEI. The CDR3 is 13 amino acids.

This chain joins TRBV18 and TRBJ1-4; 8 nucleotides line up with TRBD1. The CDR3 is 15 residues long. CDR1 KGHSH and CDR2 LQKENI come from the germline V gene. V was clipped by 3 bases and J by 5 bases; unmatched bases: 5. CDR3 protein: CASSPGTGGNEKLFF. The DNA for the CDR3 is TGTGCCAGCTCACCGGGGACAGGAGGGAATGAAAAACTGTTTTTT.

The rearrangement links TRBV4-1 to TRBJ1-5; D unclear. Trimming took 4 bases from V and 0 from J, leaving 13 bases between them. Per the germline V gene, CDR1 is MGHRA and CDR2 is YSYEKL. CDR3 length: 16 residues. This chain's CDR3 is CASSPVGGLSNQPQHF. The CDR3 DNA reads as TGCGCCAGCAGCCCGGTAGGAGGGCTTAGCAATCAGCCCCAGCATTTT.

The chain has TRBV30 and TRBJ2-1, with TRBD2 matching 8 bases. In germline, CDR1 is GTSNPN, CDR2 SVGIG (reference sequence). The CDR3 consists of 14 residues. Losses at the gene ends were 4 bases for V and 2 bases for J; bases not matched to a gene: 4. CDR3 protein: CAWNIAGPYNEQFF. The CDR3 region has the DNA TGTGCCTGGAATATAGCGGGACCCTACAATGAGCAGTTCTTC.

This clone was seen more than once but under ten times. The rearrangement uses TRBV4-1 and TRBJ2-7, with TRBD2 matching over 7 bases. Germline CDR1 reads MGHRA; CDR2 reads YSYEKL. Trimming at V came to 2 bases and at J to 4 bases, leaving 8 bases not matched to a gene. This CDR3 contains 15 residues. The CDR3 DNA reads TGCGCCAGCAGCCAAATGGTGGGAGGGATTTACGAGCAGTACTTC. Protein product: CASSQMVGGIYEQYF.

The rearrangement links TRBV12-3 or TRBV12-4 to TRBJ2-7; 8 bases line up with TRBD1. The CDR3 extends over 13 amino acids. V was clipped by 3 bases and J by 6 bases; unmatched bases: 4. The CDR3 nucleotides read TGTGCCAGCAGTTTGCAGGGGGCGGGCGAGCAGTACTTC. Protein: CASSLQGAGEQYF.

V and J are TRBV1 and TRBJ1-2. TRBV1 counts as a pseudogene. The CDR3 covers 16 residues. CDR3 bases: TGCACCAGCAGCCAGACCTCCAGGCGGGAGGTCTATGGCTACACCTTC. It is translated as CTSSQTSRREVYGYTF.

The rearrangement joins TRBV7-2 to TRBJ1-1; TRBD1 aligns across 9 bases. The V gene's germline CDR1 is SGHTA and CDR2 FQGNSA. J gave up 1 base and V 5 bases, and 8 bases lay outside the gene matches. The CDR3 length is 16 residues. The CDR3 spells CASSRDRDGGNTEAFF. CDR3 nucleotide sequence: TGTGCCAGCAGCCGGGACAGGGATGGTGGGAACACTGAAGCTTTCTTT.

The rearrangement links TRBV28 to TRBJ2-6; 8 nucleotides agree with TRBD1. Germline lookup yields CDR1 MDHEN and CDR2 SYDVKM. The CDR3 runs to 17 residues. After removal of 6 bases from V and 0 bases from J, the junction contained 7 bases not matched to a gene. For the CDR3, the DNA is TGTGCCAGCAGCGAGGCACAGGGGGACTCTGGGGCCAACGTCCTGACTTTC. This gives the protein CASSEAQGDSGANVLTF.

The chain couples TRBV2 to TRBJ2-7; possible D gene TRBD1, 5 bases. Germline values: CDR1 SNHLY, CDR2 FYNNEI. Deletions cut 2 bases from V and 0 bases from J, with 11 bases between. The CDR3 extends over 15 amino acids. CDR3 residues: CASSEFKGHSYEQYF. DNA of the CDR3: TGTGCCAGCAGTGAATTCAAGGGGCACTCCTACGAGCAGTACTTC.

The chain is built from TRBV10-2 and TRBJ2-3; 9 nucleotides line up with TRBD2. CDR3 length equals 16 residues. The V gene end was trimmed by 4 bases and the J gene end by 1 base; junction bases not matched to a gene: 6. The germline V gene has CDR1 WSHSY and CDR2 SAAADI. The CDR3 loop reads CASSGAGGHRTDTQYF. CDR3 bases: TGCGCCAGCAGTGGAGCGGGGGGCCACCGCACAGATACGCAGTATTTT.